Listed here are 22 T cell receptor beta chains from one sample, sequenced in a study of blood T cell repertoires in COVID-19. The table came from immunoSEQ multiplex PCR; TCRdb's copy has only in-frame clones and leaves some out. The table records hundreds of thousands of clones, roughly 80% of them present only once. The specimen sequenced was PBMCs or T cells enriched from blood (not recorded which). All receptors come from a man in his forties or fifties who had been exposed to COVID-19.

The chain has TRBV10-2 and TRBJ2-7; TRBD2 agrees at 10 bases. Germline loops: CDR1 WSHSY, CDR2 SAAADI. The CDR3 covers 14 residues. After removal of 8 bases from V and 0 bases from J, the junction contained 4 bases not matched to a gene. The CDR3: CASRWTSGSYEQYF. The CDR3 DNA reads TGCGCCAGCCGTTGGACTAGCGGCTCCTACGAGCAGTACTTC.

The DNA for the CDR3 is TGTGCCAGCAGCCGACTAGCGGGCCCCACAGATACGCAGTATTTT. It codes for CASSRLAGPTDTQYF. The chain uses TRBV11-2 and TRBJ2-3; 10 bases line up with TRBD2. CDR1 is SGHAT, CDR2 FQNNGV, per germline. The CDR3 consists of 15 residues. With 5 bases clipped from V and 2 bases from J, the junction kept 4 bases outside the gene matches. Based on the CDR3 plus reference TRBV11-2 and TRBJ2-3, the full variable domain is EAGVAQSPRYKIIEKRQSVAFWCNPISGHATLYWYQQILGQGPKLLIQFQNNGVVDDSQLPKDRFSAERLKGVDSTLKIQPAKLEDSAVYLCASSRLAGPTDTQYFGPGTRLTVL.

The chain combines TRBV6-1 with TRBJ1-5; weak D call: TRBD1 (6 bases). In germline, CDR1 is MNHNS, CDR2 SASEGT. V was cut by 3 bases and J by 6 bases, with 12 bases left in between. There are 14 residues in the CDR3. The CDR3 sequence is CASSEGGGRQPQHF. The CDR3, as DNA: TGTGCCAGCAGTGAGGGCGGGGGCCGTCAGCCCCAGCATTTT.

The chain is built from TRBV5-4 and TRBJ2-5, with 7 bases fitting TRBD2. Germline assignment: CDR1 SGHNT and CDR2 YYREEE (reference sequence). With V trimmed by 7 bases and J by 3 bases, 6 bases remained unmatched. This CDR3 comprises 13 residues. The CDR3 DNA reads as TGTGCCAGCGGAACTCTAGCGGAAGAGACCCAGTACTTC. It specifies CASGTLAEETQYF.

The chain carries TRBV18 and TRBJ2-3; D possibly corresponds to TRBD1 (6 bases). The V end lost 1 base, the J end lost 4 bases, and 9 bases lay between the germline ends. This CDR3 is built from 14 residues. CDR1 KGHSH and CDR2 LQKENI come from the germline V gene. CDR3 sequence reads: CASSPQGVADTQYF. The CDR3 DNA follows: TGTGCCAGCTCACCACAGGGGGTTGCAGATACGCAGTATTTT.

The genes are TRBV5-1 and TRBJ2-7; a possible D gene is TRBD2 (6 bases). Germline CDR1 reads SGHRS; CDR2 reads YFSETQ. This CDR3 has 14 residues. Trimming removed 2 bases at V and 4 bases at J, with 13 bases between. The CDR3 is CASSFGGVRYEQYF. The DNA of the CDR3 is TGCGCCAGCAGCTTCGGGGGTGTACGATACGAGCAGTACTTC.

In DNA, the CDR3 is TGTGCCAGCAGCTTAAGAATTTCTGGCGGGCACCCGAACACTGAAGCTTTCTTT. Translated: CASSLRISGGHPNTEAFF. This chain links TRBV7-2 with TRBJ1-1; the D is unclear. Germline V gives CDR1 SGHTA, CDR2 FQGNSA. The CDR3 contains 18 residues. V gave up 2 bases and J gave up 1 base, with 20 bases separating them.

The chain joins TRBV12-3 or TRBV12-4 to TRBJ1-1; D remains ambiguous. This CDR3 spans 11 amino acids. V was shortened by 3 bases and J by 5 bases, with 4 bases between the two germline ends. Written as DNA, the CDR3 is TGTGCCAGCAGTTTGAGTACTGAAGCTTTCTTT. This translates into CASSLSTEAFF.

This clone was found once. This chain connects TRBV19 to TRBJ1-4; no definite D call. This CDR3 has 14 amino acids. Germline V gene sequence: CDR1 LNHDA, CDR2 SQIVND (reference sequence). Deletions cut 6 bases from V and 4 bases from J, with 12 bases between. CDR3 region: CASRRAVVNEKLFF. CDR3 DNA sequence: TGTGCCAGTAGAAGAGCGGTAGTTAATGAAAAACTGTTTTTT.

The rearrangement links TRBV6-1 to TRBJ2-5; D gene ambiguous. Germline-derived CDR1 and CDR2 are MNHNS and SASEGT. The CDR3 length is 13 residues. V was clipped by 1 base and J by 7 bases, with 10 bases between them. The chain's CDR3 is CASSEEQARTQYF. The CDR3 DNA reads TGTGCCAGCAGTGAAGAGCAGGCCCGGACCCAGTACTTC.

The chain uses TRBV3-1 (or the pseudogene TRBV3-2) and TRBJ2-1, with D perhaps TRBD1 (6 bases). CDR3 length: 16 residues. V shed 4 bases and J shed 8 bases, with 21 bases lying between them. From germline, CDR1 is LGHDT and CDR2 YNNKEL (reference sequence). CDR3 bases: TGTGCCAGCAGCCGCGTAGGAGCGAAACACAGGGATGAGCAGTTCTTC. Its translation is CASSRVGAKHRDEQFF.

The rearrangement uses TRBV7-9 and TRBJ1-1; D might be TRBD1 (5 bases). CDR1 and CDR2 (germline): SEHNR, FQNEAQ (reference sequence). The CDR3 covers 12 residues. V lost 8 bases and J lost 4, with 11 bases in between. DNA for the CDR3: TGTGCCAGCGGGGGGTTGGGCACTGAAGCTTTCTTT. Protein sequence: CASGGLGTEAFF.

The J gene is TRBJ2-7, the V gene TRBV29-1; D gene ambiguous. In germline, CDR1 is SQVTM, CDR2 ANQGSEA. The CDR3 spans 11 residues. With 5 bases removed from V and 4 bases from J, the gap between germline ends came to 9 bases. CDR3 nucleotide sequence: TGCAGCGTTTTTGAGTCATACGAGCAGTACTTC. Translating gives CSVFESYEQYF.

The gene calls are TRBV6-1 and TRBJ1-5; tentatively, D is TRBD1 (6 bases). The germline V gene encodes CDR1 MNHNS and CDR2 SASEGT. V was trimmed by 2 bases and J by 4 bases, leaving 15 bases between them. The CDR3 has 16 amino acids. The CDR3 sequence is CASSEPRGQGNQPQHF. CDR3 nucleotide sequence: TGTGCCAGCAGTGAACCCCGGGGACAAGGAAATCAGCCCCAGCATTTT.

A single count supports this clone. CDR3 in amino acids: CASSLGLGGTGELFF. The CDR3 bases are TGTGCCAGCAGCTTGGGTTTGGGGGGCACCGGGGAGCTGTTTTTT. This chain uses TRBV11-3 with TRBJ2-2, with D possibly being TRBD2 (6 bases). Germline loops: CDR1 SGHNT, CDR2 YENEEA. Trimming took off 3 bases at V and 4 bases at J, with 12 bases between the two ends. There are 15 residues in the CDR3.

This chain uses TRBV29-1 with TRBJ2-7; 8 positions match TRBD2. The CDR3 contains 12 residues. Germline CDR1 SQVTM, CDR2 ANQGSEA. J was trimmed by 10 bases and V by 0 bases; bases with no gene match: 5. This chain's CDR3 is CSVEEPTSGQYF. The CDR3 DNA is TGCAGCGTTGAAGAACCTACTAGCGGACAGTACTTC.

The chain links TRBV5-4 to TRBJ2-3, with 8 bases matching TRBD2. J was trimmed by 0 bases and V by 4 bases; bases with no gene match: 10. This CDR3 has 17 residues. The germline V gene has CDR1 SGHNT and CDR2 YYREEE (reference sequence). CDR3 DNA sequence: TGTGCCAGCAGCCCCCCCCGGGGGGGCCCTAGCACAGATACGCAGTATTTT. Amino acids: CASSPPRGGPSTDTQYF.

This CDR3 is CASSPKIGTGDSGELFF. In DNA, the CDR3 is TGTGCCAGCTCACCGAAGATCGGGACAGGGGATTCCGGGGAGCTGTTTTTT. The chain joins TRBV18 to TRBJ2-2; TRBD1 aligns across 10 bases. The trim removed 3 bases at V and 6 bases at J, leaving 10 bases unmatched. Germline CDR1 is KGHSH and CDR2 is LQKENI. This CDR3 spans 17 amino acids.

The chain links TRBV6-6 to TRBJ2-3; perhaps TRBD2 as D (6 bases). This CDR3 spans 12 amino acids. The V gene's germline CDR1 is MNHNY and CDR2 SVGAGI (reference sequence). Trimming removed 7 bases at V and 10 bases at J, with 15 bases between. The CDR3 DNA reads as TGTGCCAGCACCAAGGACTATAGCGCGCAGTATTTT. Its protein is CASTKDYSAQYF.

This clone has only one observation. This sequence joins TRBV28 and TRBJ2-1; 12 bases agree with TRBD2. J lost 5 bases, V lost 6 bases, and 8 bases had no gene match. This CDR3 is built from 16 residues. The germline V gene has CDR1 MDHEN and CDR2 SYDVKM. The CDR3 DNA reads as TGTGCCAGCAGCACTCTCCGACTAGCGGGAGACAATGAGCAGTTCTTC. Translated, it gives CASSTLRLAGDNEQFF.

The CDR3 spells CAWNADRDTEAFF. In nucleotides, the CDR3 is TGTGCCTGGAACGCGGACAGGGACACTGAAGCTTTCTTT. The rearrangement uses TRBV30 and TRBJ1-1; 8 bases align to TRBD1. The CDR3 is 13 amino acids. The V gene's germline CDR1 is GTSNPN and CDR2 SVGIG (reference sequence). The V gene end was trimmed by 4 bases and the J gene end by 3 bases; junction bases not matched to a gene: 4.

The chain combines TRBV10-2 with TRBJ2-5; D perhaps matches TRBD2 (6 bases). The germline CDR1 and CDR2 sequences are WSHSY and SAAADI. There are 13 residues in the CDR3. The V gene lost 5 bases and the J gene lost 2 bases, with 9 bases spanning the gap. The CDR3 DNA is TGCGCCAGCAGTATAGCGGATCAAGAGACCCAGTACTTC. It specifies CASSIADQETQYF.